What follows are 20 T cell receptor beta chains derived from one specimen sequenced in a study of response to subunit inactivated influenza vaccine. Using its own MiXCR run on the RT-PCR reads, TCRdb lists one record per CDR3 protein. Here the sample spans roughly 620,000 distinct CDR3 sequences, roughly 12% being singletons. The sample was also linked to a second study, of T cells expressing NK-cell markers. According to that study: As the method of synthesis, 5'RACE template switching with UMIs yielded TCR beta cDNA.

Material: PBMCs from blood, obtained on the day of vaccination. The receptors originated from a man in his forties or fifties who received an inactivated influenza vaccine.

This clonotype appeared many times. The chain combines TRBV7-9 with TRBJ2-1; TRBD2 agrees at 8 bases. V was pared by 3 bases and J by 0 bases, with 4 bases of the junction left unmatched. This CDR3 is built from 16 residues. The germline V gene encodes CDR1 SEHNR and CDR2 FQNEAQ (reference sequence). CDR3 DNA sequence: TGTGCCAGCAGCTTCGGCGGGGGGAGCTCCTACAATGAGCAGTTCTTC. As protein: CASSFGGGSSYNEQFF.

The J gene is TRBJ2-7, the V gene TRBV3-1; D is undetermined. The CDR3 runs 11 residues. The V end was cut by 2 bases, the J end by 5 bases, with 4 bases between. Germline lookup yields CDR1 LGHDT and CDR2 YNNKEL (reference sequence). As DNA, the CDR3 is TGTGCCAGCAGCCAATCAAACGAGCAGTACTTC. Encoded protein: CASSQSNEQYF.

The sample holds a few counts of this clonotype. The V call is TRBV6-1, the J call TRBJ1-1; TRBD1 matches 7 bases. With 4 bases clipped from V and 1 base from J, the junction kept 6 bases outside the gene matches. The CDR3 length is 15 residues. Germline CDR1 MNHNS, CDR2 SASEGT. The CDR3: CASSVGTVRNTEAFF. The CDR3 DNA reads TGTGCCAGCAGTGTCGGGACAGTACGGAACACTGAAGCTTTCTTT.

This CDR3 is CASSPGNTVFSYNEQFF. In DNA, the CDR3 is TGTGCCAGCTCACCCGGTAACACGGTCTTCTCCTACAATGAGCAGTTCTTC. The V call is TRBV18, the J call TRBJ2-1; D gene uncertain. V lost 3 bases, J lost 0 bases, and 15 bases lay in between. Germline CDR1 reads KGHSH; CDR2 reads LQKENI. This CDR3 has 17 residues.

This clonotype was seen at least ten times. The CDR3 here is CASSGNYYEQYF. The CDR3, as DNA: TGTGCCAGCAGTGGAAATTACTACGAGCAGTACTTC. The chain employs TRBV12-3 or TRBV12-4 and TRBJ2-7; D unresolved. V was cut by 5 bases and J by 3 bases, with 8 bases left in between. CDR3 length: 12 residues.

The genes are TRBV5-4 and TRBJ2-5; TRBD2 matches 11 bases. CDR1 SGHNT and CDR2 YYREEE come from the germline V gene (reference sequence). CDR3 length: 16 amino acids. Losses at the gene ends were 4 bases for V and 4 bases for J; bases not matched to a gene: 9. The CDR3 coding sequence is TGTGCCAGCAGCAAGTTAGCGGGAGGGATTAGAGAGACCCAGTACTTC. Its protein product is CASSKLAGGIRETQYF.

This chain uses TRBV5-1 with TRBJ2-1, with 12 bases aligning to TRBD2. The CDR3 length is 14 residues. The J segment lost 12 bases and the V segment lost 5 bases, leaving 9 bases of the junction unmatched. Per germline, CDR1 SGHRS and CDR2 YFSETQ. The CDR3 nucleotides are TGCGCCAGCAGTCGTACTAGCGGGGGGCGAGGGCAGTTCTTC. It specifies CASSRTSGGRGQFF. Full variable domain (remainder filled in from reference TRBV5-1 and TRBJ2-1): KAGVTQTPRYLIKTRGQQVTLSCSPISGHRSVSWYQQTPGQGLQFLFEYFSETQRNKGNFPGRFSGRQFSNSRSEMNVSTLELGDSALYLCASSRTSGGRGQFFGPGTRLTVL.

This clonotype was detected only a few times. V gene TRBV30 combines with J gene TRBJ2-7; 9 bases line up with TRBD2. The J segment lost 2 bases and the V segment lost 5 bases, leaving 16 bases of the junction unmatched. Looked up from germline, CDR1 is GTSNPN and CDR2 is SVGIG (reference sequence). CDR3 size: 17 residues. The chain's CDR3 is CAWSDYSPSGDPYEQYF. As DNA, the CDR3 is TGTGCCTGGTCCGATTACTCCCCTAGCGGGGACCCCTACGAGCAGTACTTC. Full variable domain (remainder filled in from reference TRBV30 and TRBJ2-7): SQTIHQWPATLVQPVGSPLSLECTVEGTSNPNLYWYRQAAGRGLQLLFYSVGIGQISSEVPQNLSASRPQDRQFILSSKKLLLSDSGFYLCAWSDYSPSGDPYEQYFGPGTRLTVT.

The chain is built from TRBV7-6 and TRBJ2-3; TRBD1 aligns across 9 bases. Germline V gene data show CDR1 as SGHVS and CDR2 as FNYEAQ. The trim removed 5 bases at V and 2 bases at J, leaving 11 bases unmatched. This CDR3 contains 17 residues. This CDR3 is CASSANPGQGITDTQYF. The CDR3 DNA follows: TGTGCCAGCAGCGCCAATCCGGGACAGGGTATCACAGATACGCAGTATTTT. Full variable domain (remainder filled in from reference TRBV7-6 and TRBJ2-3): GAGVSQSPRYKVTKRGQDVALRCDPISGHVSLYWYRQALGQGPEFLTYFNYEAQQDKSGLPNDRFSAERPEGSISTLTIQRTEQRDSAMYRCASSANPGQGITDTQYFGPGTRLTVL.

This clonotype was detected many times. V is TRBV27 and J is TRBJ2-1; 7 positions match TRBD2. V was clipped by 6 bases and J by 4 bases; unmatched bases: 6. The germline V gene has CDR1 MNHEY and CDR2 SMNVEV (reference sequence). This CDR3 has 14 residues. CDR3 loop: CASSPSGRYNEQFF. The CDR3 DNA is TGTGCCAGCAGCCCTAGCGGCCGATACAATGAGCAGTTCTTC.

The chain couples TRBV12-3 or TRBV12-4 to TRBJ1-2; no clear D gene. This CDR3 has 14 amino acids. V lost 6 bases and J lost 3, with 14 bases in between. The CDR3 region is CASSAGQIYYGYTF. The DNA of the CDR3 is TGTGCCAGCAGCGCTGGGCAGATTTACTATGGCTACACCTTC.

This clonotype was seen only a few times. The chain is built from TRBV11-2 and TRBJ2-5; TRBD2 agrees at 11 bases. CDR3 size: 16 residues. CDR1 and CDR2 (germline): SGHAT, FQNNGV. V gave up 5 bases and J gave up 7 bases; unmatched junction bases: 12. The CDR3 region is CASSLPRLAGIRTQYF. CDR3 nucleotide sequence: TGTGCCAGCAGCCTACCTAGACTAGCGGGGATACGGACCCAGTACTTC.

V gene TRBV6-1 combines with J gene TRBJ2-7; D gene unclear. Germline V gives CDR1 MNHNS, CDR2 SASEGT. The CDR3 covers 15 residues. V shed 6 bases and J shed 3 bases, with 18 bases lying between them. As DNA, the CDR3 is TGTGCCAGCAGCCCAGACATCCAATTAAACTACGAGCAGTACTTC. Amino acid sequence: CASSPDIQLNYEQYF.

This clonotype was detected only a few times. The J gene is TRBJ2-3, the V gene TRBV2, with 11 bases fitting TRBD2. The CDR3 is made up of 21 amino acids. The ends lost 1 base at V and 0 bases at J; junction bases unmatched: 15. The germline V gene has CDR1 SNHLY and CDR2 FYNNEI. The CDR3 loop reads CASSEGLRLAGLLGSTDTQYF. CDR3 DNA sequence: TGTGCCAGCAGTGAAGGACTTCGACTAGCGGGGCTCCTGGGGAGCACAGATACGCAGTATTTT. The whole variable domain, filled in from reference TRBV2 and TRBJ2-3, reads EPEVTQTPSHQVTQMGQEVILRCVPISNHLYFYWYRQILGQKVEFLVSFYNNEISEKSEIFDDQFSVERPDGSNFTLKIRSTKLEDSAMYFCASSEGLRLAGLLGSTDTQYFGPGTRLTVL.

The chain links TRBV12-3 or TRBV12-4 to TRBJ1-5, with D uncertain. V was cut by 5 bases and J by 5 bases, with 7 bases left in between. This CDR3 contains 12 residues. CDR3 DNA: TGTGCCAGCAGTCGACACGATCAGCCCCAGCATTTT. Translating gives CASSRHDQPQHF.

This clonotype was detected many times. The chain uses TRBV12-3 or TRBV12-4 and TRBJ2-7; D may be TRBD1 (6 bases). This CDR3 has 14 amino acids. With 6 bases removed from V and 2 bases from J, the gap between germline ends came to 14 bases. The DNA of the CDR3 is TGTGCCAGCAGGCGGCAGGGGCCGACCTACGAGCAGTACTTC. It translates to CASRRQGPTYEQYF.

This clonotype was observed a few times. The chain has TRBV20-1 and TRBJ2-7; possible D gene TRBD2, 6 bases. Trimming took 6 bases from V and 5 from J, leaving 17 bases between them. Germline V gene sequence: CDR1 DFQATT, CDR2 SNEGSKA (reference sequence). CDR3 length: 13 amino acids. CDR3 in DNA: TGCAGTGCCTGGGAGACTAGAAACGACGAGCAGTACTTC. It encodes CSAWETRNDEQYF.

The rearrangement joins TRBV12-3 or TRBV12-4 to TRBJ1-4; D may be TRBD1 (5 bases). The ends were cut back, 2 bases at V and 8 bases at J, with 9 bases in the middle. CDR3 length: 13 residues. CDR3: CASSLRQNEKLFF. CDR3 nucleotide sequence: TGTGCCAGCAGTTTAAGACAGAACGAAAAACTGTTTTTT.

This clonotype has ten or more counts. V usage is TRBV12-3 or TRBV12-4 and J usage is TRBJ2-7; D is possibly TRBD1 or TRBD2 (5 bases each). Between the trimmed V and J ends, which lost 6 bases and 0 bases, there was a span of 12 bases. The CDR3 is 14 amino acids. CDR3 residues: CASSWDGSSYEQYF. The CDR3 nucleotides read TGTGCCAGCAGCTGGGACGGCAGCTCCTACGAGCAGTACTTC.

In this sample, this clonotype turned up many times. J is TRBJ2-4 and V is TRBV12-3 or TRBV12-4; D call uncertain. The CDR3 is 16 amino acids. Between the trimmed V and J ends, which lost 1 base and 8 bases, there was a span of 18 bases. CDR3: CASSLDAATSGDIQYF. The CDR3 DNA reads TGTGCCAGCAGTTTAGATGCAGCGACCAGTGGAGACATTCAGTACTTC.